Shown below are 5 T cell receptor beta chains from a single sample sequenced in a study of CD4 T cells in relation to SARS-CoV-2 and coronaviruses. Method: immunoSEQ multiplex PCR; TCRdb's copy keeps in-frame clones and lacks some. The table includes tens of thousands of clones, 77% detected once. These TCRs are of unknown antigen specificity. Input material: memory CD4+ T cells from PBMCs, cultured in vitro. The receptors originated from an adult with COVID-19.

V and J are TRBV28 and TRBJ2-5; 8 bases are a match to TRBD1. After removal of 5 bases from V and 3 bases from J, the junction contained 5 bases not matched to a gene. Germline loops: CDR1 MDHEN, CDR2 SYDVKM. The CDR3 runs to 14 residues. DNA of the CDR3: TGTGCCAGCAGTGGACAGGGTTGGGAAGAGACCCAGTACTTC. Amino acid sequence: CASSGQGWEETQYF.

The V gene is TRBV19, the J gene TRBJ2-2; D might be TRBD2 (5 bases). The V end was cut by 3 bases, the J end by 1 base, with 6 bases between. This CDR3 has 14 residues. Germline loops: CDR1 LNHDA, CDR2 SQIVND (reference sequence). CDR3 in DNA: TGTGCCAGTAGTATTCGGGGGAACACCGGGGAGCTGTTTTTT. This encodes CASSIRGNTGELFF.

This clone was counted a few times. The V and J genes are TRBV27 and TRBJ1-1, with TRBD1 matching 10 bases. V lost 3 bases, J lost 3 bases, and 7 bases stayed unmatched. Germline CDR1 is MNHEY and CDR2 is SMNVEV (reference sequence). The CDR3 loop spans 16 amino acids. DNA for the CDR3: TGTGCCAGCAGTTTTGGGACAGGGACAGGGGACACTGAAGCTTTCTTT. Its translation: CASSFGTGTGDTEAFF.

V usage is TRBV7-2 and J usage is TRBJ2-1, with 10 nucleotides matching TRBD2. The germline gives CDR1 SGHTA, CDR2 FQGNSA. This CDR3 contains 15 residues. Trimming took 4 bases from V and 6 from J; bases not matched to a gene: 6. CDR3 DNA sequence: TGTGCCAGCAGCTCCAGCGGGAGGGCCTTCAATGAGCAGTTCTTC. Its translation is CASSSSGRAFNEQFF.

This clone occurred once. The chain couples TRBV3-1 (or the pseudogene TRBV3-2) to TRBJ2-5; D is perhaps TRBD1 (6 bases). Trimming removed 5 bases at V and 7 bases at J, with 14 bases between. This CDR3 is 13 amino acids long. From germline, CDR1 is LGHDT and CDR2 YNNKEL (reference sequence). CDR3 region: CASSNRDKGTQYF. The CDR3 DNA reads as TGTGCCAGCAGCAACCGGGACAAGGGGACCCAGTACTTC.